Sequencing of this T cell receptor (beta chain) was carried out in a study of control samples from healthy donors and cancer patients. This table comes from immunoSEQ multiplex PCR, and its TCRdb copy is limited to in-frame clones, with some not included. Its table lists fewer than 200,000 clones. Germline V lookup: CDR1 MDHEN, CDR2 SYDVKM. The length of the CDR3 is 11 residues. Trimming shortened V by 2 bases and J by 7 bases, and 5 bases separated the two germline ends. The chain carries TRBV28 and TRBJ1-1; D is unresolved. Specimen: blood. The TCR was taken from a woman aged 30 to 39 in good health. DNA for the CDR3: TGTGCCAGCAGTTTAGAGTTTGAAGCTTTCTTT. Translating gives CASSLEFEAFF.